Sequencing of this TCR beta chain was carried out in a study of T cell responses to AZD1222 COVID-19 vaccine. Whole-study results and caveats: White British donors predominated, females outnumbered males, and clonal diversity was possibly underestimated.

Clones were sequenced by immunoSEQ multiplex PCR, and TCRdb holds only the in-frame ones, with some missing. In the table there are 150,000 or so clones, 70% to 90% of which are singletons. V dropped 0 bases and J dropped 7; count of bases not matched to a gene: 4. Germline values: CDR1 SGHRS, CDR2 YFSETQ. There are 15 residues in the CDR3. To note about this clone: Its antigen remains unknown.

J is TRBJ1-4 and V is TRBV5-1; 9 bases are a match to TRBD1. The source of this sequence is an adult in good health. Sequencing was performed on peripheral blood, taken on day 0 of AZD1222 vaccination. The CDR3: CASSLGDREAEKLFF. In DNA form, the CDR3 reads TGCGCCAGCAGCTTGGGGGACAGGGAGGCTGAAAAACTGTTTTTT.